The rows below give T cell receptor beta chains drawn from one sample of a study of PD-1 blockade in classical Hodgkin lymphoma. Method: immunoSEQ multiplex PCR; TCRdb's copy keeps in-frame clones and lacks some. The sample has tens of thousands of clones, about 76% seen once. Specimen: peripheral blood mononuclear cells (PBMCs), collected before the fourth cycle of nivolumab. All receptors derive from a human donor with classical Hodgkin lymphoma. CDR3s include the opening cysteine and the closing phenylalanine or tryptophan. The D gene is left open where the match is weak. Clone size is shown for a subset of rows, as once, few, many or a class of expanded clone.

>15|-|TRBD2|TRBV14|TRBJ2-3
CASSQKLAVTDTQYF
TGTGCCAGCAGCCAGAAACTAGCGGTCACAGATACGCAGTATTTT
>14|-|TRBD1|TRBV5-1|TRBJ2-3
CASSRTGGTDTQYF
TGCGCCAGCAGCCGGACAGGGGGCACAGATACGCAGTATTTT
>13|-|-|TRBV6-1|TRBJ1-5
CASTYGSNQPQHF
TGTGCCAGCACGTACGGAAGCAATCAGCCCCAGCATTTT
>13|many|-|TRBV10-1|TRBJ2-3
CASSASIVSTQYF
TGCGCCAGCAGTGCGTCCATAGTTTCTACGCAGTATTTT
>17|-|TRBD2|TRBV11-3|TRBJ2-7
CASSLDRGREGSAEQYF
TGTGCCAGCAGCTTAGATCGCGGGAGGGAAGGCTCTGCCGAGCAGTACTTC
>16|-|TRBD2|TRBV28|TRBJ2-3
CASGFVGRASTDTQYF
TGTGCCAGCGGCTTCGTTGGGAGGGCTAGCACAGATACGCAGTATTTT
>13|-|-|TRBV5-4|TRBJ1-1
CASSLMAGAEAFF
TGTGCCAGCAGCTTGATGGCAGGGGCTGAAGCTTTCTTT
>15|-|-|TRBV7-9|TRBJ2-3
CASSVGTPNTDTQYF
TGTGCCAGCAGCGTCGGGACACCCAACACAGATACGCAGTATTTT
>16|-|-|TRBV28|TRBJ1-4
CASRTGGGATNEKLFF
TGTGCCAGCAGGACGGGTGGGGGAGCAACTAATGAAAAACTGTTTTTT
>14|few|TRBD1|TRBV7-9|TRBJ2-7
CASSLSGQVYEQYF
TGTGCCAGCAGCTTAAGCGGACAGGTCTACGAGCAGTACTTC
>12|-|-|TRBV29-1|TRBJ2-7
CSVVGDRYEQYF
TGCAGCGTCGTTGGGGACCGGTACGAGCAGTACTTC
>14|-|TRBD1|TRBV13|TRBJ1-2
CASSLWGQTYGYTF
TGTGCCAGCAGCTTATGGGGACAGACCTATGGCTACACCTTC
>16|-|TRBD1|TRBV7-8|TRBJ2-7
CASSPRDRGETYEQYF
TGTGCCAGCAGCCCCCGGGACAGGGGGGAAACCTACGAGCAGTACTTC
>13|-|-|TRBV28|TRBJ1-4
CASRDTGGEKLFF
TGTGCCAGCAGGGACACCGGGGGCGAAAAACTGTTTTTT
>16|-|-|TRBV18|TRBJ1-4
CASSERGRGTNEKLFF
TGTGCCAGCTCAGAGCGGGGGCGCGGGACTAATGAAAAACTGTTTTTT
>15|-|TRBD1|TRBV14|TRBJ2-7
CASSQGQGAYYEQYF
TGTGCCAGCAGCCAGGGACAGGGGGCCTACTACGAGCAGTACTTC
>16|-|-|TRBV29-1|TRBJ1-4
CSVEGLSGAGGKKLFF
TGCAGCGTTGAAGGCCTCTCTGGGGCAGGCGGTAAAAAACTGTTTTTT
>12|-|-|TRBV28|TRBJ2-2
CASSYRAGELFF
TGTGCCAGCAGTTACAGGGCCGGGGAGCTGTTTTTT
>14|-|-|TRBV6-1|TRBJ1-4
CASRADVGGEKLFF
TGTGCCAGCAGGGCGGACGTTGGTGGAGAAAAACTGTTTTTT
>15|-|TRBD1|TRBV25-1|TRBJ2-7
CASSDPTQGPYEQYF
TGTGCCAGCAGTGACCCCACACAGGGGCCCTACGAGCAGTACTTC
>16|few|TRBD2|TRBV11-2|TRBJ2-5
CASSLPSGRAAGTQYF
TGTGCCAGCAGCCTACCTAGCGGGAGGGCCGCTGGGACCCAGTACTTC
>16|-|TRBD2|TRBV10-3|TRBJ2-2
CAIRRLAGVEGGELFF
TGTGCCATCAGGAGACTAGCGGGAGTTGAAGGCGGGGAGCTGTTTTTT
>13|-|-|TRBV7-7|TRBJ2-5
CASSLSGKETQYF
TGTGCTAGCAGCCTCTCAGGGAAAGAGACCCAGTACTTC
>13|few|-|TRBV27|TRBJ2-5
CASSLRGAETQYF
TGTGCCAGCAGTCTCCGCGGAGCAGAGACCCAGTACTTC
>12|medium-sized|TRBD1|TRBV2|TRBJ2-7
CASSWTGDEQYF
TGTGCCAGCAGTTGGACAGGCGACGAGCAGTACTTC
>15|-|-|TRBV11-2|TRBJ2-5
CASSHLLVNQETQYF
TGTGCCAGCAGCCATTTATTGGTCAACCAAGAGACCCAGTACTTC
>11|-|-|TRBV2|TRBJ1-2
CASSWTNGYTF
TGTGCCAGCAGTTGGACGAATGGCTACACCTTC
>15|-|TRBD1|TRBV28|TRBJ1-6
CASSPADRGGSPLHF
TGTGCCAGCAGCCCCGCTGACAGGGGAGGCTCACCCCTCCACTTT
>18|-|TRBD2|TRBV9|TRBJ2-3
CASSVEGGWGLNTDTQYF
TGTGCCAGCAGCGTAGAAGGAGGATGGGGACTAAACACAGATACGCAGTATTTT
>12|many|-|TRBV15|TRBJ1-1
CATSRGGTEAFF
TGTGCCACCAGCAGAGGAGGCACTGAAGCTTTCTTT
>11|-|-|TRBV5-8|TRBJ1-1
CASSLVTEAFF
TGTGCCAGCAGCTTGGTGACTGAAGCTTTCTTT
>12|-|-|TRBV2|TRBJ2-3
CASSGRSDTQYF
TGTGCCAGCAGTGGCAGGAGCGATACGCAGTATTTT